This TCR beta chain originates from a study of blood T cell repertoires in COVID-19. The wider study: Samples taken during acute and convalescent COVID-19 were collected in the United States, Italy and Spain. PBMCs, B-cell-depleted T cells, or T cells were the source of the cDNA or gDNA that made up the material.

Germline CDR1 is MNHEY and CDR2 is SVGEGT. Trimming took off 1 base at V and 2 bases at J, with 12 bases between the two ends. The CDR3 extends over 15 amino acids. Authors' analysis steps: Reference gene primer amplification in the assay estimated nucleated cell counts. The table came from immunoSEQ multiplex PCR; TCRdb's copy has only in-frame clones and leaves some out. V, J and clone size derive from that table, while D and trimming were established from the DNA sequence. The data contain 310,000 or so clones, about 90% of them seen just once; the ten biggest clones take up under 6.5%. The specimen was peripheral blood. The receptor's source is a man aged 18-30 years who had recovered from COVID-19. This chain joins TRBV6-2 or TRBV6-3 and TRBJ2-7; D possibly corresponds to TRBD2 (6 bases). The CDR3 region is CASSYLDYPTYEQYF. CDR3 nucleotide sequence: TGTGCCAGCAGTTACTTGGACTACCCCACCTACGAGCAGTACTTC.